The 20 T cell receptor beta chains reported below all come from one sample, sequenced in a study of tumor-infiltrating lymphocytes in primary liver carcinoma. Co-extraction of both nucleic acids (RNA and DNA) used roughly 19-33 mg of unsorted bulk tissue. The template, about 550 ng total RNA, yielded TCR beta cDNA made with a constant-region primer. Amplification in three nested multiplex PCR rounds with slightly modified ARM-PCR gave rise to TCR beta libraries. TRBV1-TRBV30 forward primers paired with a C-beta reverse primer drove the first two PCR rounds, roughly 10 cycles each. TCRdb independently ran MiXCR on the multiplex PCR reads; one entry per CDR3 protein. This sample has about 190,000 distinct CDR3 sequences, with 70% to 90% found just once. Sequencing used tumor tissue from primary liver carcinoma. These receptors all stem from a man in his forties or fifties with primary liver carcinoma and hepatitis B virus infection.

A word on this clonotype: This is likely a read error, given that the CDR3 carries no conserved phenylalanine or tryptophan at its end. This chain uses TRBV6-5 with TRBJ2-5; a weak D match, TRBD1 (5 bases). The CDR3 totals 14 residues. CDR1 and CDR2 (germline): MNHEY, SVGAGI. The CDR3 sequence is CASSLGQGQEIQYS. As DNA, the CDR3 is TGTGCCAGCAGTCTCGGACAAGGGCAAGAGATCCAGTACTCC.

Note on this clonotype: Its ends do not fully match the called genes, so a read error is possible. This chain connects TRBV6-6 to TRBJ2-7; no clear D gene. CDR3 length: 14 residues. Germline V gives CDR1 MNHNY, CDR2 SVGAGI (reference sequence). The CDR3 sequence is CANSYSGRFSEQYF. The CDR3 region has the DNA TGTGCCAACAGTTACTCTGGCAGGTTCAGCGAGCAGTACTTC.

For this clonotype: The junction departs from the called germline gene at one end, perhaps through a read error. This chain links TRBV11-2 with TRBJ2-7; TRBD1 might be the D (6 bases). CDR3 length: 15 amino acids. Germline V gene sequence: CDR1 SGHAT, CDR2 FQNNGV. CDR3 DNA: TGTGCCAGCATCTTACGATGGACAGAGGGAGACGAGCAGTACTTC. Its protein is CASILRWTEGDEQYF.

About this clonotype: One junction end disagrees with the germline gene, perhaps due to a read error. The CDR3 spells CASSLGTPIYNQQFF. In DNA form, the CDR3 reads TGTGCCAGCAGCTTAGGGACTCCTATTTACAATCAGCAGTTCTTC. The chain combines TRBV7-8 with TRBJ2-1; a possible D gene is TRBD2 (5 bases). Germline V gene sequence: CDR1 SGHVS, CDR2 FQNEAQ. This CDR3 has 15 amino acids.

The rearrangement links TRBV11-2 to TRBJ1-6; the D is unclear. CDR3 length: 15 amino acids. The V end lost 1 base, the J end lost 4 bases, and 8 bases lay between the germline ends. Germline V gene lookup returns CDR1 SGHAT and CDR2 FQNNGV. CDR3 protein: CASSLVEGYNSPLHF. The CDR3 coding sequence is TGTGCCAGCAGCTTAGTGGAGGGTTATAATTCACCCCTCCACTTT.

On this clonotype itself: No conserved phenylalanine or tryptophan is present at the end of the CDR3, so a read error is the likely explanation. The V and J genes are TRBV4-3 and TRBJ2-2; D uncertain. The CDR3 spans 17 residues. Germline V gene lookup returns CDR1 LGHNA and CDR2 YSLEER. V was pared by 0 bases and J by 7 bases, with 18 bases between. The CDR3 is CASSQDRSAIRSGELFS. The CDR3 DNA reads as TGCGCCAGCAGCCAAGATCGGTCGGCAATCCGAAGCGGGGAGCTGTTTTCT.

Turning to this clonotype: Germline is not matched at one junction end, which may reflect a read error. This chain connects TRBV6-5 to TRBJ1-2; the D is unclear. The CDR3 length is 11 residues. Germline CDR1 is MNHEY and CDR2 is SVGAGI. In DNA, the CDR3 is TGTGCCAGCGCAGGAGGCTATGTCTACACCTTC. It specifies CASAGGYVYTF.

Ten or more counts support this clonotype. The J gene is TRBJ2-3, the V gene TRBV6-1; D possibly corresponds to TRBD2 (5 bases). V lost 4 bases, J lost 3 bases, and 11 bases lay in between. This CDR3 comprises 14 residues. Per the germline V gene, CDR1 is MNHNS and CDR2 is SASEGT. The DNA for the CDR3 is TGTGCCAGCAGTGTTGGGCTAGCAACAGATACGCAGTATTTT. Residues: CASSVGLATDTQYF.

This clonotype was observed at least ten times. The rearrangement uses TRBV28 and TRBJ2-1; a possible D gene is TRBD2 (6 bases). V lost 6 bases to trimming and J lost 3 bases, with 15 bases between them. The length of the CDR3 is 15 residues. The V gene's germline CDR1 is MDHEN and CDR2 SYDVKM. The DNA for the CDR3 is TGTGCCAGCAGCCTCGGGAGCGGATTCTACAATGAGCAGTTCTTC. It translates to CASSLGSGFYNEQFF. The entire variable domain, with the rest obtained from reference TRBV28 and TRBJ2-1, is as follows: DVKVTQSSRYLVKRTGEKVFLECVQDMDHENMFWYRQDPGLGLRLIYFSYDVKMKEKGDIPEGYSVSREKKERFSLILESASTNQTSMYLCASSLGSGFYNEQFFGPGTRLTVL.

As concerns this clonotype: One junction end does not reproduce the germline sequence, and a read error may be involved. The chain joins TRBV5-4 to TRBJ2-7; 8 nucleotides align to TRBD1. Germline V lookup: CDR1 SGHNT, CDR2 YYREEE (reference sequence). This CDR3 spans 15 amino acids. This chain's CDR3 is CASSRIGQGSYEQYF. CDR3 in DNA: TGTGCCAGTAGCCGCATAGGACAGGGCTCCTACGAACAGTACTTC. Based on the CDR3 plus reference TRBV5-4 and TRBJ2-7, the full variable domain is ETGVTQSPTHLIKTRGQQVTLRCSSQSGHNTVSWYQQALGQGPQFIFQYYREEENGRGNFPPRFSGLQFPNYSSELNVNALELDDSALYLCASSRIGQGSYEQYFGPGTRLTVT.

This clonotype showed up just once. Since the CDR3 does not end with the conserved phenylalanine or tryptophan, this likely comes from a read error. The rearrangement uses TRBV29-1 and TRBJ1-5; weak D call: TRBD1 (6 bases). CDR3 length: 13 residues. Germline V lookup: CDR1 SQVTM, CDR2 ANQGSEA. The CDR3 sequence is CCDVGQINQPQHC. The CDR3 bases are TGCTGCGATGTCGGACAGATCAATCAGCCCCAGCATTGT.

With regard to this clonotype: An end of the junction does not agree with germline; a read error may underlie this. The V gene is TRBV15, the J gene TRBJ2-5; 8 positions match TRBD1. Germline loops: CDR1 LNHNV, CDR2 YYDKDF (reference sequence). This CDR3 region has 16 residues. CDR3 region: CVTSRGGQGGLETQYF. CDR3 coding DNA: TGTGTCACCAGCAGAGGAGGACAGGGAGGTCTAGAGACCCAGTACTTC.

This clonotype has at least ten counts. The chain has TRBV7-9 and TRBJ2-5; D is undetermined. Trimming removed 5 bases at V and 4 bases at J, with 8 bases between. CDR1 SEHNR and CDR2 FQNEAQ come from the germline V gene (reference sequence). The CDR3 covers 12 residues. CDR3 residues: CASSPEVETQYF. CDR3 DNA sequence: TGTGCCAGCAGCCCAGAGGTAGAGACCCAGTACTTC. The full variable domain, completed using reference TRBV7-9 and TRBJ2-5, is DTGVSQNPRHKITKRGQNVTFRCDPISEHNRLYWYRQTLGQGPEFLTYFQNEAQLEKSRLLSDRFSAERPKGSFSTLEIQRTEQGDSAMYLCASSPEVETQYFGPGTRLLVL.

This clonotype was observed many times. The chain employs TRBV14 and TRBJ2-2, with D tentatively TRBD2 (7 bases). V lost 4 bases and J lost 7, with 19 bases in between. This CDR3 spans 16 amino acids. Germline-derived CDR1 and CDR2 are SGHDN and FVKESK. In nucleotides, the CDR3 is TGTGCCAGCAGCCGAGAGGCGGGGGCCTATGGCGGGGAGCTGTTTTTT. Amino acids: CASSREAGAYGGELFF.

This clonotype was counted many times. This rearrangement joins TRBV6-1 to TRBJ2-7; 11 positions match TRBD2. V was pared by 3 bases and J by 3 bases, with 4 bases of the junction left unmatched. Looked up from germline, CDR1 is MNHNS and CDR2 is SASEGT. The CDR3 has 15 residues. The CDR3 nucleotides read TGTGCCAGCAGTGAGGGGACTAGCGGTCTCTACGAGCAGTACTTC. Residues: CASSEGTSGLYEQYF.

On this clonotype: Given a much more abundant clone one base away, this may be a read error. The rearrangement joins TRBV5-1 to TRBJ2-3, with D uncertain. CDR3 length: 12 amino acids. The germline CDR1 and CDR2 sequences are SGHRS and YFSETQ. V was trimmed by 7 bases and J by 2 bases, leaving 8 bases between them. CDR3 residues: CASCSNTDTQYF. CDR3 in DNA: TGCGCCAGCTGTTCAAACACAGATACGCAGTATTTT.

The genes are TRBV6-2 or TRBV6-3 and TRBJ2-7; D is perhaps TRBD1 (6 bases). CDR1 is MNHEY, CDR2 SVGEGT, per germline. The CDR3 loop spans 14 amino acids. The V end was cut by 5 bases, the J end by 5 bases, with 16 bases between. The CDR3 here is CASSLLNRAHEQYF. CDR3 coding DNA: TGTGCCAGCAGTCTCCTGAACAGGGCCCACGAGCAGTACTTC.

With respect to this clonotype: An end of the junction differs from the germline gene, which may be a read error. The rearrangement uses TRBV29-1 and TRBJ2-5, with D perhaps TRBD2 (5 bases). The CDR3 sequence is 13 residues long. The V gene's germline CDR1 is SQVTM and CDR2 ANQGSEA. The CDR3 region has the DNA TGTAGCGTTGATGCCTCGGTACATGAGACCCAGTACTTC. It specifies CSVDASVHETQYF.

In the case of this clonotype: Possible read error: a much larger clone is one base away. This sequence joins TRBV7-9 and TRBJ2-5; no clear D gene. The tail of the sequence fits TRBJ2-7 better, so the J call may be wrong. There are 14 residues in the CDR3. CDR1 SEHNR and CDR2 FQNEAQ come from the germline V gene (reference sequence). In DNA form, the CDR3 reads TGTGGCAGCAGCTTTAGTACACAGACCTACGAGCAGTACTTC. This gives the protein CGSSFSTQTYEQYF.

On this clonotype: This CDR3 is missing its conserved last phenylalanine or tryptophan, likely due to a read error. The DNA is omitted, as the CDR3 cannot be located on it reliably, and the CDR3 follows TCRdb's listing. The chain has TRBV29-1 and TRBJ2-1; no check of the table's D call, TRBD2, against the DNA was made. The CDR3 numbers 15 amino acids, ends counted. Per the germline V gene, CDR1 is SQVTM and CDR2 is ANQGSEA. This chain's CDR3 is CSVGLAGGFYDEQFL.